Listed below are T cell receptor beta chains from one sample, sequenced in a study of T-cell memory formation after mild COVID-19. Each CDR3 protein is one row after TCRdb ran MiXCR on the 5' RACE reads. The sample includes just under 550,000 distinct CDR3 sequences, 20% of them seen just once. Source material: PBMCs or a T cell subset sorted from them (not recorded which). These receptors came from an adult woman who had mild COVID-19 (a few samples of this study predate the infection). Cell type and time point are not known. Each CDR3 is given with its conserved first and last residue. D genes are given only for firm matches. Clone size is given for some rows only: seen once, a few or many times, or a class if the clone is expanded.

clone_size d_call j_call v_call cdr3_aa cdr3_nt
NA TRBD1 TRBJ1-1 TRBV5-1 CASSKYRGHTEAFF TGCGCCAGCAGCAAGTACAGGGGGCACACTGAAGCTTTCTTT
few NA TRBJ2-6 TRBV29-1 CSAGEGRSGANVLTF TGCAGCGCAGGAGAGGGGAGGTCTGGGGCCAACGTCCTGACTTTC
NA TRBD1 TRBJ1-2 TRBV24-1 CATSDSGQGRDGYTF TGTGCCACCAGTGACTCGGGACAGGGCCGGGATGGCTACACCTTC
NA NA TRBJ2-1 TRBV9 CASSVEGIGYNEQFF TGTGCCAGCAGCGTAGAGGGGATCGGATACAATGAGCAGTTCTTC
many NA TRBJ2-1 TRBV7-9 CASSARDKYNEQFF TGTGCCAGCAGCGCCCGGGACAAATACAATGAGCAGTTCTTC
NA NA TRBJ2-5 TRBV7-6 CASSFRHGETQYF TGTGCCAGCAGCTTCAGACATGGGGAGACCCAGTACTTC
NA TRBD2 TRBJ2-2 TRBV4-1 CASSLQGLAGNTGELFF TGCGCCAGCAGCCTCCAGGGACTAGCGGGGAACACCGGGGAGCTGTTTTTT
NA NA TRBJ2-5 TRBV7-9 CASSPRGGAGETQYF TGTGCCAGCAGCCCCCGAGGGGGGGCTGGGGAGACCCAGTACTTC
NA TRBD2 TRBJ2-7 TRBV20-1 CVTSSNYEQYF TGCGTGACTAGCTCAAACTACGAGCAGTACTTC
few NA TRBJ2-1 TRBV2 CASSELGEQFF TGTGCCAGCAGTGAGCTAGGTGAGCAGTTCTTC
NA NA TRBJ2-2 TRBV25-1 CASSVTGPLTGELFF TGTGCCAGCAGTGTAACCGGGCCCCTCACCGGGGAGCTGTTTTTT
NA TRBD2 TRBJ2-1 TRBV7-9 CASSLASGSRLQYNEQFF TGTGCCAGCAGCTTGGCTAGCGGGAGCCGTCTGCAATACAATGAGCAGTTCTTC
NA NA TRBJ2-2 TRBV10-3 CAIAVAGELFF TGTGCCATCGCCGTCGCCGGGGAGCTGTTTTTT
NA TRBD2 TRBJ2-7 TRBV25-1 CASSGAGGGPYEQYF TGTGCCAGCAGTGGGGCCGGCGGGGGGCCATACGAGCAGTACTTC
NA TRBD1 TRBJ1-3 TRBV7-9 CASSTNTGGQSGNTIYF TGTGCCAGCAGCACAAACACAGGGGGTCAATCTGGAAACACCATATATTTT
many TRBD1 TRBJ2-7 TRBV12-3/TRBV12-4 CASSLGTGDEQYF TGTGCCAGCAGTCTCGGGACAGGGGACGAGCAGTACTTC
NA TRBD1 TRBJ2-7 TRBV6-2/TRBV6-3 CASSYRHPGQGSYEQYF TGTGCCAGCAGTTACCGACATCCGGGACAGGGTTCCTACGAGCAGTACTTC
many TRBD1 TRBJ2-1 TRBV5-4 CASSSGQGIGEQFF TGTGCCAGCAGCTCCGGACAGGGAATCGGTGAGCAGTTCTTC
NA TRBD1 TRBJ1-6 TRBV7-2 CASSARTGDSPLHF TGTGCCAGCAGCGCCCGGACAGGGGATTCACCCCTCCACTTT
few NA TRBJ2-7 TRBV5-1 CASSLAGTEGLTSYEQYF TGCGCCAGCAGCTTAGCCGGGACGGAAGGCCTCACCTCCTACGAGCAGTACTTC
NA NA TRBJ2-5 TRBV9 CASSASLDREGETQYF TGTGCCAGCAGCGCCTCCCTTGACCGCGAGGGAGAGACCCAGTACTTC
few NA TRBJ2-4 TRBV5-6 CASSSWQRTKNIQYF TGTGCCAGCAGCTCCTGGCAGAGGACCAAAAACATTCAGTACTTC